A single sample gave rise to the 26 T cell receptor beta chains below, sequenced in a study of regulatory T cells in long-lasting Graves disease. Time point given: newly diagnosed GD, antithyroid drugs for less than 3 months. PBMC RNA served as the TCR library source. Investigators prepared the TCR beta libraries by applying iRepertoire HTBI primers and Arm-PCR of CDR3 regions. MiXCR, applied by TCRdb to the multiplex PCR reads, yields one record per CDR3 protein. The table has around 480,000 distinct CDR3 sequences, approximately 16% seen once. The same sample was also used in a study of T cells in Graves' hyperthyroidism and ophthalmopathy.

This specimen consisted of peripheral blood mononuclear cells (PBMCs), obtained at new diagnosis, from a patient treated with antithyroid drugs. The receptors shown here come from a middle-aged woman with Graves disease.

This clonotype came up many times. The rearrangement links TRBV12-3 or TRBV12-4 to TRBJ2-3; D unclear. CDR3 length: 11 residues. Trimming left V 8 bases short and J 2 bases short, with 5 bases between. CDR3 residues: CASGATDTQYF. The CDR3 DNA reads TGTGCCAGCGGTGCCACAGATACGCAGTATTTT.

There are a few counts of this clonotype. The chain links TRBV10-3 to TRBJ2-3; D may be TRBD1 (6 bases). The V gene's germline CDR1 is ENHRY and CDR2 SYGVKD. The CDR3 totals 18 residues. V lost 4 bases and J 2 bases, leaving 22 bases between the germline ends. The CDR3 nucleotides read TGTGCCATCAGTGGTGCCGTTTGGGGGCAAGGGGCCACAGATACGCAGTATTTT. Its translation: CAISGAVWGQGATDTQYF.

In its sample, this clonotype was seen many times. This CDR3 is CASSKTSGGMGYNEQFF. In DNA, the CDR3 is TGTGCCAGCAGTAAGACTAGCGGGGGGATGGGATACAATGAGCAGTTCTTC. The rearrangement links TRBV3-1 to TRBJ2-1, with 13 bases that match TRBD2. Per germline, CDR1 LGHDT and CDR2 YNNKEL (reference sequence). V lost 6 bases and J lost 4; bases outside the gene matches: 9. This CDR3 has 17 residues.

This CDR3 is CASSQVGLTNSPLHF. The DNA for the CDR3 is TGTGCCAGCAGCCAAGTGGGACTGACAAATTCACCCCTCCACTTT. The chain has TRBV3-1 and TRBJ1-6; tentative D call: TRBD1 (5 bases). CDR1 LGHDT and CDR2 YNNKEL come from the germline V gene (reference sequence). This CDR3 region has 15 residues. V lost 1 base and J 7 bases, leaving 11 bases between the germline ends. Combining the CDR3 with reference TRBV3-1 and TRBJ1-6 gives the whole variable domain DTAVSQTPKYLVTQMGNDKSIKCEQNLGHDTMYWYKQDSKKFLKIMFSYNNKELIINETVPNRFSPKSPDKAHLNLHINSLELGDSAVYFCASSQVGLTNSPLHFGNGTRLTVT.

This clonotype was counted ten times or more. This rearrangement joins TRBV13 to TRBJ2-7; D might be TRBD1 or TRBD2, each matching 5 bases. The CDR3 loop spans 15 amino acids. The V gene's germline CDR1 is PRHDT and CDR2 FYEKMQ (reference sequence). Between the trimmed V and J ends, which lost 5 bases and 0 bases, there was a span of 14 bases. Here the CDR3 DNA reads TGTGCCAGCAGCAAAAAAGGGGACGGCTCCTACGAGCAGTACTTC. Its protein is CASSKKGDGSYEQYF.

This clonotype came up many times. The V call is TRBV6-1, the J call TRBJ2-7; D might be TRBD1 (5 bases). Germline assignment: CDR1 MNHNS and CDR2 SASEGT. Trimming pared 7 bases from V and 2 bases from J, leaving 18 bases between. The CDR3 totals 15 residues. This CDR3 is CASTFGVTGAYEQYF. The CDR3 DNA follows: TGTGCCAGCACTTTTGGGGTAACAGGCGCCTACGAGCAGTACTTC.

This clonotype occurred many times. The chain uses TRBV11-2 and TRBJ1-4; D gene ambiguous. This CDR3 comprises 13 residues. In germline, CDR1 is SGHAT, CDR2 FQNNGV. V gave up 5 bases and J gave up 5 bases, with 9 bases separating them. As DNA, the CDR3 is TGTGCCAGCAGCCTGAGCATAAATGAAAAACTGTTTTTT. Translated: CASSLSINEKLFF.

The V and J genes are TRBV5-8 and TRBJ2-3, with TRBD1 matching 9 bases. V was pared by 4 bases and J by 3 bases, with 3 bases of the junction left unmatched. Germline V gene lookup returns CDR1 SGHTS and CDR2 YDEGEE. The CDR3 consists of 14 residues. The CDR3 DNA reads TGTGCCAGCAGCACCGGGACAGGGACAGATACGCAGTATTTT. Amino acid sequence: CASSTGTGTDTQYF.

This clonotype was picked up many times. This chain joins TRBV18 and TRBJ1-3, with D hard to call. This CDR3 has 15 amino acids. Between the trimmed V and J ends, which lost 4 bases and 2 bases, there was a span of 12 bases. Germline CDR1 is KGHSH and CDR2 is LQKENI. The DNA for the CDR3 is TGTGCCAGCTCACTCGTTGGGCAAACTGGAAACACCATATATTTT. Protein product: CASSLVGQTGNTIYF.

This clonotype was counted ten times or more. The rearrangement uses TRBV28 and TRBJ1-4; D ambiguous. Germline V lookup: CDR1 MDHEN, CDR2 SYDVKM. V lost 4 bases, J lost 8 bases, and 17 bases lay in between. The CDR3 totals 15 residues. The CDR3 DNA sequence: TGTGCCAGCAGTTCGGGATTGGGGATGAGAGAAAAACTGTTTTTT. Amino acid sequence: CASSSGLGMREKLFF.

V and J are TRBV5-1 and TRBJ2-1, with D hard to call. Trimming took off 2 bases at V and 1 base at J, with 10 bases between the two ends. The germline V gene has CDR1 SGHRS and CDR2 YFSETQ. The CDR3 spans 15 residues. The CDR3 loop is CASSFSPASYNEQFF. CDR3 bases: TGCGCCAGCAGCTTTAGCCCCGCTTCCTACAATGAGCAGTTCTTC.

The rearrangement uses TRBV19 and TRBJ1-3; possible D gene TRBD1, 5 bases. The V gene's germline CDR1 is LNHDA and CDR2 SQIVND (reference sequence). V was clipped by 5 bases and J by 3 bases, with 17 bases between them. The CDR3 length is 16 residues. The CDR3 coding sequence is TGTGCCAGTAGTCCCCTGATGTTGGGGGTTGGAAACACCATATATTTT. The encoded protein is CASSPLMLGVGNTIYF.

The genes are TRBV5-6 and TRBJ1-2, with 10 nucleotides matching TRBD1. The CDR3 is made up of 13 amino acids. Trimming removed 5 bases from V and 4 bases from J; junction bases left unmatched: 2. Germline assignment: CDR1 SGHDT and CDR2 YYEEEE. The CDR3 sequence is CASRTGGTYGYTF. CDR3 bases: TGTGCCAGCAGGACAGGGGGCACCTATGGCTACACCTTC.

This clonotype has at least ten counts. The chain couples TRBV12-3 or TRBV12-4 to TRBJ1-4; D is ambiguous. The CDR3 covers 13 residues. V was trimmed by 8 bases and J by 5 bases, leaving 12 bases between them. The CDR3 DNA reads TGTGCCAGCTTTCTCGGCCCCAATGAAAAACTGTTTTTT. It translates to CASFLGPNEKLFF.

V is TRBV2 and J is TRBJ1-1; TRBD1 aligns across 8 bases. The length of the CDR3 is 17 residues. V gave up 6 bases and J gave up 6 bases; unmatched junction bases: 18. In germline, CDR1 is SNHLY, CDR2 FYNNEI. This chain's CDR3 is CASRQNRLTSGGAEAFF. The DNA for the CDR3 is TGTGCCAGCAGGCAAAACCGCCTCACCTCAGGGGGCGCTGAAGCTTTCTTT. Filled out from reference TRBV2 and TRBJ1-1, the complete variable domain reads EPEVTQTPSHQVTQMGQEVILRCVPISNHLYFYWYRQILGQKVEFLVSFYNNEISEKSEIFDDQFSVERPDGSNFTLKIRSTKLEDSAMYFCASRQNRLTSGGAEAFFGQGTRLTVV.

The chain is built from TRBV7-9 and TRBJ1-1; the D is unclear. This CDR3 region has 15 residues. Germline values: CDR1 SEHNR, CDR2 FQNEAQ (reference sequence). V was trimmed by 6 bases and J by 0 bases, leaving 14 bases between them. This CDR3 is CASSLKVGLNTEAFF. The DNA for the CDR3 is TGTGCCAGCAGTTTAAAGGTGGGATTGAACACTGAAGCTTTCTTT.

This clonotype was counted between two and nine times. CDR3 sequence: CASSLALGNDHYGYTF. CDR3 DNA: TGTGCCAGCAGCTTGGCCTTGGGAAACGACCACTATGGCTACACCTTC. The chain has TRBV5-6 and TRBJ1-2; D not certain. Germline CDR1 and CDR2: SGHDT and YYEEEE. V was pared by 0 bases and J by 3 bases, with 15 bases between. The CDR3 is 16 amino acids.

This clonotype was found many times. The chain couples TRBV12-3 or TRBV12-4 to TRBJ1-2, with no clear D. The V end was cut by 3 bases, the J end by 4 bases, with 9 bases between. This CDR3 contains 13 residues. The CDR3 loop reads CASSFLRSYGYTF. The CDR3 DNA sequence: TGTGCCAGCAGTTTCCTAAGAAGCTATGGCTACACCTTC.

This clonotype was seen many times. V is TRBV6-4 and J is TRBJ1-1; D remains ambiguous. The CDR3 consists of 15 residues. The V gene lost 5 bases and the J gene lost 0 bases, with 13 bases spanning the gap. CDR1 MRHNA and CDR2 SNTAGT come from the germline V gene. The CDR3 spells CASSMNSDLNTEAFF. The CDR3 DNA sequence: TGTGCCAGCAGTATGAACAGCGACTTGAACACTGAAGCTTTCTTT.

This clonotype was seen many times. This chain joins TRBV11-2 and TRBJ2-7; D unresolved. From germline, CDR1 is SGHAT and CDR2 FQNNGV. Trimming removed 2 bases from V and 2 bases from J, with 7 bases in between. The CDR3 loop spans 13 amino acids. CDR3 nucleotides: TGTGCCAGCAGCTTATTCGATCCCTACGAGCAGTACTTC. It yields the protein CASSLFDPYEQYF.

As concerns this clonotype: At one of its ends the junction is not consistent with the germline gene, which may arise from a read error. The chain uses TRBV9 and TRBJ2-1; D call uncertain. Germline V gene data show CDR1 as SGDLS and CDR2 as YYNGEE. The CDR3 sequence is 15 residues long. DNA for the CDR3: TGTGCCAGCGGCGTAGTCGAAGGGTCCTACAATGAGCAGTTCTTC. Protein product: CASGVVEGSYNEQFF.

This clonotype has at least ten counts. The chain couples TRBV12-3 or TRBV12-4 to TRBJ2-5; tentative D call: TRBD2 (7 bases). The ends were cut back, 6 bases at V and 5 bases at J, with 22 bases in the middle. CDR3 length: 16 amino acids. CDR3 coding DNA: TGTGCCAGCAGCCCTACGACCCGGGGGGCAGGTGAGACCCAGTACTTC. This sequence encodes CASSPTTRGAGETQYF.

The J gene is TRBJ2-3, the V gene TRBV5-1; D is possibly TRBD2 (6 bases). V lost 1 base and J lost 2, with 14 bases in between. Per germline, CDR1 SGHRS and CDR2 YFSETQ. The CDR3 is made up of 16 amino acids. CDR3 coding DNA: TGCGCCAGCAGCTTGACTAGCCCGAGGACCACAGATACGCAGTATTTT. Translating it yields CASSLTSPRTTDTQYF.

This clonotype has only a few counts. The chain employs TRBV9 and TRBJ1-4; D is ambiguous. Trimming removed 0 bases from V and 3 bases from J, with 3 bases in between. The CDR3 spans 13 residues. Germline V CDR1 and CDR2: SGDLS, YYNGEE. The CDR3 nucleotides are TGTGCCAGCAGCGTAGGCCCTAATGAAAAACTGTTTTTT. Translation: CASSVGPNEKLFF.

Only a few counts were recorded for this clonotype. This sequence joins TRBV20-1 and TRBJ2-5, with D perhaps TRBD1 (5 bases). This CDR3 is 14 amino acids long. V was trimmed by 2 bases and J by 1 base, leaving 11 bases between them. CDR1 and CDR2 (germline): DFQATT, SNEGSKA (reference sequence). The CDR3 here is CSARIPGIQETQYF. The CDR3 coding sequence is TGCAGTGCTAGAATCCCAGGGATCCAAGAGACCCAGTACTTC.

This chain uses TRBV3-1 with TRBJ2-6; possible D gene TRBD2, 6 bases. Trimming shortened V by 2 bases and J by 4 bases, and 12 bases separated the two germline ends. Germline values: CDR1 LGHDT, CDR2 YNNKEL (reference sequence). CDR3 length equals 16 residues. This chain's CDR3 is CASSQPGGAGANVLTF. The CDR3 nucleotides are TGTGCCAGCAGCCAACCAGGCGGGGCGGGGGCCAACGTCCTGACTTTC. Complete variable domain (other parts from reference TRBV3-1 and TRBJ2-6): DTAVSQTPKYLVTQMGNDKSIKCEQNLGHDTMYWYKQDSKKFLKIMFSYNNKELIINETVPNRFSPKSPDKAHLNLHINSLELGDSAVYFCASSQPGGAGANVLTFGAGSRLTVL.